The 32 T cell receptor beta chains given below trace back to one sample, sequenced in a study of T cell responses to AZD1222 COVID-19 vaccine (dated by TCRdb to about 2021). Library preparation employed the immunoSEQ multiplex PCR assay. TCRdb holds this immuneACCESS table with in-frame rearrangements only. Some clones are missing; in checked studies, unresolved V genes explain under half, and the rest has no known cause. The sample data list more than 90,000 clones, and more than 70% of these were observed just once. The top ten clones comprise around 9.6% of the sample. The time point label on this specimen signifies: about 28 days (+/-7) after the second vaccine dose. Source: peripheral blood, taken 28 days after the second AZD1222 dose. All receptors come from an adult who received the AZD1222 COVID-19 vaccine.

V and J are TRBV7-3 and TRBJ2-1; 9 bases fit TRBD2. CDR3 length equals 14 residues. Germline loops: CDR1 SGHTA, CDR2 FQGTGA. V shed 0 bases and J 6 bases; nucleotides not matched to a gene: 0. The CDR3 reads CASSLTSGSNEQFF. The CDR3 DNA follows: TGTGCCAGCAGCTTAACTAGCGGGAGCAATGAGCAGTTCTTC.

The V gene is TRBV7-8, the J gene TRBJ2-7; 9 nucleotides align to TRBD2. The CDR3 sequence is 15 residues long. V lost 5 bases, J lost 4 bases, and 9 bases stayed unmatched. CDR1 SGHVS and CDR2 FQNEAQ come from the germline V gene. DNA of the CDR3: TGTGCCAGCAGCCGCACTAGCGGGTGGTTGTACGAGCAGTACTTC. Its protein is CASSRTSGWLYEQYF.

The chain employs TRBV5-1 and TRBJ1-5; the match to TRBD1 covers 7 bases. The V gene's germline CDR1 is SGHRS and CDR2 YFSETQ. The CDR3 sequence is 14 residues long. J lost 5 bases, V lost 0 bases, and 2 bases had no gene match. CDR3 coding DNA: TGCGCCAGCAGCTTGGATCAGGGGGATCAGCCCCAGCATTTT. Protein: CASSLDQGDQPQHF.

Notes on this clone: An end of the junction does not agree with germline; a read error may underlie this. The rearrangement links TRBV5-1 to TRBJ2-5; 15 bases agree with TRBD2. The CDR3 covers 14 residues. In germline, CDR1 is SGHRS, CDR2 YFSETQ. The CDR3 region has the DNA TGCGCCAGCAGTATCGGACTAGCGGGGGGGCCTGGGGACTTC. Residues: CASSIGLAGGPGDF. Together with reference TRBV5-1 and TRBJ2-5, the CDR3 gives the full variable domain: KAGVTQTPRYLIKTRGQQVTLSCSPISGHRSVSWYQQTPGQGLQFLFEYFSETQRNKGNFPGRFSGRQFSNSRSEMNVSTLELGDSALYLCASSIGLAGGPGDFGPGTRLLVL.

This chain uses TRBV11-2 with TRBJ1-2, with 10 bases matching TRBD1. Germline trimming cut 0 bases from V and 6 bases from J; bases unmatched to any gene: 13. This CDR3 has 18 amino acids. Per germline, CDR1 SGHAT and CDR2 FQNNGV. The CDR3 coding sequence is TGTGCCAGCAGCTTAGATTTTCTCGGGACAGGGGACTCTCATGGCTACACCTTC. It codes for CASSLDFLGTGDSHGYTF.

The chain is built from TRBV7-2 and TRBJ1-1, with TRBD1 as a possible D gene (5 bases). V lost 5 bases and J 5 bases, leaving 12 bases between the germline ends. Per the germline V gene, CDR1 is SGHTA and CDR2 is FQGNSA. The CDR3 totals 13 residues. CDR3 DNA: TGTGCCAGCAGCACGGGGCGGCAGACTGAAGCTTTCTTT. It encodes CASSTGRQTEAFF. The full variable domain, with the rest looked up from reference TRBV7-2 and TRBJ1-1, is GAGVSQSPSNKVTEKGKDVELRCDPISGHTALYWYRQSLGQGLEFLIYFQGNSAPDKSGLPSDRFSAERTGGSVSTLTIQRTQQEDSAVYLCASSTGRQTEAFFGQGTRLTVV.

This clone was seen only once. The chain has TRBV19 and TRBJ1-2; 10 bases line up with TRBD1. The CDR3 loop spans 14 amino acids. Germline CDR1 reads LNHDA; CDR2 reads SQIVND (reference sequence). With 2 bases clipped from V and 5 bases from J, the junction kept 2 bases outside the gene matches. CDR3 sequence: CASSIPGQGYGYTF. For the CDR3, the DNA is TGTGCCAGTAGTATACCGGGACAGGGGTATGGCTACACCTTC.

The V call is TRBV28, the J call TRBJ1-5, with no clear D. This CDR3 is 14 amino acids long. Trimming stripped 7 bases from V and 10 bases from J, with 20 bases between. Germline V gene lookup returns CDR1 MDHEN and CDR2 SYDVKM. The DNA for the CDR3 is TGTGCCAGCACTTTTCCCGCTCGGGGAGAACCCCAGCATTTT. This translates into CASTFPARGEPQHF.

The CDR3: CASSLSDYPDTQYF. Written as DNA, the CDR3 is TGTGCCAGCAGTTTATCCGACTATCCAGATACGCAGTATTTT. V usage is TRBV27 and J usage is TRBJ2-3; D is perhaps TRBD2 (5 bases). Germline-derived CDR1 and CDR2 are MNHEY and SMNVEV (reference sequence). Trimming cost V 0 bases and J 4 bases, with 8 bases left between them. This CDR3 is 14 amino acids long.

The J gene is TRBJ2-5, the V gene TRBV5-4, with TRBD2 matching over 11 bases. CDR1 is SGHNT and CDR2 is YYREEE in the germline V gene (reference sequence). The V segment lost 0 bases and the J segment 0 bases; nucleotides outside the gene matches: 1. The CDR3 is 16 amino acids. The CDR3 DNA sequence: TGTGCCAGCAGCTTGGTAGCGGGGGGGTACCAAGAGACCCAGTACTTC. It translates to CASSLVAGGYQETQYF. The complete variable domain, with remaining parts taken from reference TRBV5-4 and TRBJ2-5, reads ETGVTQSPTHLIKTRGQQVTLRCSSQSGHNTVSWYQQALGQGPQFIFQYYREEENGRGNFPPRFSGLQFPNYSSELNVNALELDDSALYLCASSLVAGGYQETQYFGPGTRLLVL.

Only one count was recorded for this clone. The chain recombines TRBV5-1 with TRBJ2-1; 11 bases map to TRBD2. The CDR3 loop spans 15 amino acids. Per the germline V gene, CDR1 is SGHRS and CDR2 is YFSETQ. Trimming at V came to 4 bases and at J to 4 bases, leaving 4 bases not matched to a gene. The CDR3: CASSTGTSGYNEQFF. For the CDR3, the DNA is TGCGCCAGCAGCACCGGGACTAGCGGTTACAATGAGCAGTTCTTC.

J is TRBJ1-2 and V is TRBV2, with a possible D match to TRBD1 (5 bases). From germline, CDR1 is SNHLY and CDR2 FYNNEI. This CDR3 is built from 13 residues. Trimming left V 5 bases short and J 2 bases short, with 9 bases between. CDR3 bases: TGTGCCAGCAGTAGGGGACTGAACTATGGCTACACCTTC. Translation: CASSRGLNYGYTF.

CDR3 in DNA: TGTGCCAGCAGTGAAAGTCGCACAATCCAAGAGACCCAGTACTTC. This encodes CASSESRTIQETQYF. V gene TRBV6-1 combines with J gene TRBJ2-5; D not certain. V was trimmed by 2 bases and J by 1 base, leaving 11 bases between them. This CDR3 is built from 15 residues. CDR1 and CDR2 (germline): MNHNS, SASEGT.

The CDR3 DNA follows: TGCGCCAGCAGCCCCAACCCGCAGGGGGGGGCCGGGGAGCTGTTTTTT. It is translated as CASSPNPQGGAGELFF. V usage is TRBV5-1 and J usage is TRBJ2-2; tentatively, D is TRBD1 or TRBD2 (7 bases each). Germline CDR1 and CDR2: SGHRS and YFSETQ. The CDR3 contains 16 residues. V was clipped by 4 bases and J by 6 bases, with 19 bases between them.

This chain uses TRBV19 with TRBJ2-3; D may be TRBD1 (6 bases). V shed 10 bases and J shed 2 bases, with 13 bases lying between them. This CDR3 spans 13 amino acids. Per the germline V gene, CDR1 is LNHDA and CDR2 is SQIVND (reference sequence). The CDR3 reads CATKDRHTDTQYF. CDR3 in DNA: TGTGCCACCAAGGACAGACACACAGATACGCAGTATTTT.

The chain couples TRBV6-5 to TRBJ1-2; D is ambiguous. Looked up from germline, CDR1 is MNHEY and CDR2 is SVGAGI. CDR3 length equals 16 residues. Trimming removed 4 bases from V and 7 bases from J, with 22 bases in between. The CDR3: CASSFTPTGGMIGYTF. The CDR3 DNA follows: TGTGCCAGCAGTTTCACCCCGACGGGAGGGATGATTGGCTACACCTTC.

The chain joins TRBV18 to TRBJ2-7; the D call may be TRBD1 or TRBD2 (5 bases each). V was shortened by 6 bases and J by 2 bases, with 17 bases between the two germline ends. The CDR3 runs to 15 residues. From germline, CDR1 is KGHSH and CDR2 LQKENI. The CDR3 sequence is CASSRRGVNPYEQYF. CDR3 DNA sequence: TGTGCCAGCTCGCGGCGAGGGGTCAACCCCTACGAGCAGTACTTC.

This chain connects TRBV18 to TRBJ2-7; unclear D gene. V was clipped by 3 bases and J by 1 base, with 7 bases between them. This CDR3 contains 13 residues. Germline V gene data show CDR1 as KGHSH and CDR2 as LQKENI. CDR3 sequence: CASSPGLSYEQYF. The CDR3 DNA follows: TGTGCCAGCTCACCCGGGCTATCCTACGAGCAGTACTTC.

This chain uses TRBV18 with TRBJ1-1, with D perhaps TRBD1 (5 bases). Trimming took off 4 bases at V and 4 bases at J, with 16 bases between the two ends. The germline CDR1 and CDR2 sequences are KGHSH and LQKENI. The CDR3 has 15 amino acids. The CDR3 region is CASSQDNPPGTEAFF. The CDR3 nucleotides read TGTGCCAGCTCACAGGACAACCCCCCGGGCACTGAAGCTTTCTTT.

This sequence joins TRBV11-3 and TRBJ1-5; D is undetermined. Germline loops: CDR1 SGHNT, CDR2 YENEEA. With 7 bases removed from V and 2 bases from J, the gap between germline ends came to 21 bases. This CDR3 comprises 17 residues. The CDR3 bases are TGTGCCAGCAACGAGGTGGTTGGCAGTAGTGGCAATCAGCCCCAGCATTTT. Translation: CASNEVVGSSGNQPQHF.

In its sample, this clone was seen once. The rearrangement uses TRBV30 and TRBJ1-3; D gene unclear. CDR3 length: 13 amino acids. Germline CDR1 and CDR2: GTSNPN and SVGIG (reference sequence). Deletions cut 3 bases from V and 3 bases from J, with 9 bases between. The CDR3 bases are TGTGCCTGGAGCGCCCGGGGTGGAAACACCATATATTTT. As protein: CAWSARGGNTIYF.

This chain joins TRBV28 and TRBJ1-2, with D perhaps matching TRBD1 (6 bases). This CDR3 has 14 residues. CDR1 and CDR2 from the germline V gene are MDHEN and SYDVKM. Trimming left V 4 bases short and J 2 bases short, with 11 bases between. The CDR3 is CASSSADRNYGYTF. DNA for the CDR3: TGTGCCAGCAGTTCCGCCGACAGGAACTATGGCTACACCTTC.

The chain recombines TRBV29-1 with TRBJ2-5; no clear D gene. Trimming removed 2 bases from V and 2 bases from J, with 6 bases in between. The CDR3 covers 12 residues. CDR1 SQVTM and CDR2 ANQGSEA come from the germline V gene. Written as DNA, the CDR3 is TGCAGCGTTGAACAGAGGCAAGAGACCCAGTACTTC. This sequence encodes CSVEQRQETQYF.

The V and J genes are TRBV6-5 and TRBJ2-7; D may be TRBD2 (5 bases). Germline loops: CDR1 MNHEY, CDR2 SVGAGI. The CDR3 extends over 15 amino acids. V was clipped by 7 bases and J by 7 bases, with 23 bases between them. The CDR3 is CASNRPDTRLREQYF. DNA for the CDR3: TGTGCCAGCAACCGTCCGGATACACGACTACGAGAGCAGTACTTC.

This rearrangement joins TRBV9 to TRBJ2-7, with TRBD1 matching 7 bases. Germline-derived CDR1 and CDR2 are SGDLS and YYNGEE. The V gene end was trimmed by 0 bases and the J gene end by 3 bases; junction bases not matched to a gene: 6. The CDR3 extends over 15 amino acids. CDR3 nucleotides: TGTGCCAGCAGCGTAGTGGCAGGGGGTTTCTACGAGCAGTACTTC. This sequence encodes CASSVVAGGFYEQYF. The complete variable domain, with remaining parts taken from reference TRBV9 and TRBJ2-7, reads DSGVTQTPKHLITATGQRVTLRCSPRSGDLSVYWYQQSLDQGLQFLIQYYNGEERAKGNILERFSAQQFPDLHSELNLSSLELGDSALYFCASSVVAGGFYEQYFGPGTRLTVT.

The V and J genes are TRBV19 and TRBJ1-5; D may be TRBD1 (6 bases). The V gene lost 5 bases and the J gene lost 2 bases, with 13 bases spanning the gap. Germline V gives CDR1 LNHDA, CDR2 SQIVND (reference sequence). The CDR3 is 15 residues long. The CDR3 DNA sequence: TGTGCCAGTAGTCTCGAGGGGGTTGGCAATCAGCCCCAGCATTTT. Translation: CASSLEGVGNQPQHF.

J is TRBJ2-5 and V is TRBV5-1; 11 bases fit TRBD2. Germline V gene sequence: CDR1 SGHRS, CDR2 YFSETQ. The CDR3 runs to 16 residues. V lost 1 base and J lost 2; bases outside the gene matches: 4. The CDR3 here is CASSLTSGGGQETQYF. In DNA form, the CDR3 reads TGCGCCAGCAGCTTGACTAGCGGGGGAGGACAAGAGACCCAGTACTTC.

V gene TRBV2 combines with J gene TRBJ2-3; D gene ambiguous. The CDR3 extends over 12 amino acids. V was pared by 1 base and J by 5 bases, with 4 bases between. CDR1 and CDR2 (germline): SNHLY, FYNNEI. Written as DNA, the CDR3 is TGTGCCAGCAGTGAAGGCCGAGATACGCAGTATTTT. This gives the protein CASSEGRDTQYF. The full variable domain, rest sourced from reference TRBV2 and TRBJ2-3, is EPEVTQTPSHQVTQMGQEVILRCVPISNHLYFYWYRQILGQKVEFLVSFYNNEISEKSEIFDDQFSVERPDGSNFTLKIRSTKLEDSAMYFCASSEGRDTQYFGPGTRLTVL.

V and J are TRBV2 and TRBJ2-6; TRBD2 matches 12 bases. The germline V gene encodes CDR1 SNHLY and CDR2 FYNNEI. Unmatched junction bases numbered 7, after V lost 5 bases and J lost 2 bases. The CDR3 runs to 18 residues. CDR3 region: CASSPLTSGSPGANVLTF. The CDR3 DNA reads TGTGCCAGCAGTCCTTTGACTAGCGGGAGTCCTGGGGCCAACGTCCTGACTTTC.

V gene TRBV5-1 combines with J gene TRBJ2-5, with a tentative D call TRBD1 (6 bases). This CDR3 has 14 residues. Germline V gives CDR1 SGHRS, CDR2 YFSETQ. V was pared by 0 bases and J by 2 bases, with 8 bases between. CDR3 region: CASSLGGTQETQYF. CDR3 sequence (DNA): TGCGCCAGCAGCTTGGGGGGGACACAAGAGACCCAGTACTTC.

The V gene is TRBV19, the J gene TRBJ1-1, with D perhaps TRBD1 (5 bases). This CDR3 is 12 amino acids long. Germline values: CDR1 LNHDA, CDR2 SQIVND (reference sequence). The V gene lost 3 bases and the J gene lost 5 bases, with 7 bases spanning the gap. The CDR3 is CASSMWGTEAFF. CDR3 in DNA: TGTGCCAGTAGTATGTGGGGGACTGAAGCTTTCTTT.

CDR3 DNA: TGCGCCAGCAGCTTCACCTACGAGCAGTACTTC. This encodes CASSFTYEQYF. This chain joins TRBV5-1 and TRBJ2-7; unclear D gene. Trimming pared 2 bases from V and 2 bases from J, leaving 2 bases between. CDR3 size: 11 residues. Germline V gene data show CDR1 as SGHRS and CDR2 as YFSETQ.